Listed here are 3 T cell receptor beta chains from one sample, sequenced in a study of blood T cell repertoires in COVID-19. Clones were read by immunoSEQ multiplex PCR, and TCRdb kept only the in-frame ones, dropping some. The table has about 250,000 clones, about 82% seen once. The sequenced material came from peripheral blood. These receptor sequences come from an elderly woman with COVID-19, enrolled during active disease.

The gene calls are TRBV10-3 and TRBJ2-2, with D possibly TRBD2 on 6 matching bases. Trimming shortened V by 0 bases and J by 4 bases, and 6 bases separated the two germline ends. The germline gives CDR1 ENHRY, CDR2 SYGVKD. CDR3 length: 14 residues. The CDR3 nucleotides are TGTGCCATCAGTGAGTCCGGGGGCACCGGGGAGCTGTTTTTT. It yields the protein CAISESGGTGELFF.

The rearrangement uses TRBV5-6 and TRBJ1-5; 9 bases agree with TRBD1. CDR1 SGHDT and CDR2 YYEEEE come from the germline V gene. The V gene end was trimmed by 2 bases and the J gene end by 0 bases; junction bases not matched to a gene: 3. CDR3 size: 16 residues. CDR3 residues: CASSFDRGSSNQPQHF. The CDR3 DNA reads TGTGCCAGCAGCTTTGACAGGGGGAGTAGCAATCAGCCCCAGCATTTT. The full variable domain, with the rest looked up from reference TRBV5-6 and TRBJ1-5, is DAGVTQSPTHLIKTRGQQVTLRCSPKSGHDTVSWYQQALGQGPQFIFQYYEEEERQRGNFPDRFSGHQFPNYSSELNVNALLLGDSALYLCASSFDRGSSNQPQHFGDGTRLSIL.

The V gene is TRBV5-1, the J gene TRBJ2-5, with 9 nucleotides matching TRBD2. Per germline, CDR1 SGHRS and CDR2 YFSETQ. The trim removed 0 bases at V and 5 bases at J, leaving 5 bases unmatched. CDR3 length equals 15 residues. This CDR3 reads CASSLAGTSWETQYF. DNA for the CDR3: TGCGCCAGCAGCTTGGCCGGGACTAGCTGGGAGACCCAGTACTTC. Full variable domain (rest looked up from reference TRBV5-1 and TRBJ2-5): KAGVTQTPRYLIKTRGQQVTLSCSPISGHRSVSWYQQTPGQGLQFLFEYFSETQRNKGNFPGRFSGRQFSNSRSEMNVSTLELGDSALYLCASSLAGTSWETQYFGPGTRLLVL.